One T cell receptor (beta chain) is described in this entry. Sequencing of TCR beta, carried out with a high-throughput approach, was applied to CD8+ and CD4+ T cells from the blood. While serving as controls, healthy donors were matched for age and sex. The sample comes from a study of CD8 T cells in Susac syndrome. Germline V gene sequence: CDR1 DFQATT, CDR2 SNEGSKA (reference sequence). Trimming removed 6 bases from V and 6 bases from J, with 17 bases in between. This CDR3 comprises 14 residues. Reverse transcription of roughly 0.45 to 1 ug RNA was carried out with random hexamers. Amplification of TCR beta CDR3 used immunoSEQ multiplex PCR across 54 Vbeta and 13 Jbeta. Via MiXCR, TCRdb re-called the immunoSEQ multiplex PCR reads, giving one row per CDR3 protein. There are around 200,000 distinct CDR3 sequences in the sample; 85% to 95% occur only once, and approximately 0.1% lies in the top ten.

This TCR was recovered from a human donor in good health. The chain couples TRBV20-1 to TRBJ1-4; no firm D call. The material sequenced was CD4+ T cells from PBMCs. The CDR3 loop reads CSANLVRKDEKLFF. CDR3 DNA sequence: TGCAGTGCCAACCTTGTGAGGAAGGATGAAAAACTGTTTTTT.